The sample holds a few counts of the clone carrying this TCR beta chain. The protocol attached unique molecular identifiers to individual cDNA molecules. TCRdb passed the 5' RACE reads through MiXCR, listing each CDR3 protein once. The sample has approximately 100,000 distinct CDR3 sequences; 11% are singletons. With V trimmed by 2 bases and J by 5 bases, 2 bases remained unmatched. The CDR3 spans 15 residues. The sample belongs to a study of early T cells in non-severe SARS-CoV-2 infection. Sequences were obtained from whole blood. This chain connects TRBV12-3 or TRBV12-4 to TRBJ2-2, with TRBD2 matching 10 bases. This receptor was taken from an adult who was a healthcare worker with PCR-confirmed SARS-CoV-2 infection or an uninfected control (not recorded which). Here the CDR3 reads CASSLLAGVTGELFF. CDR3 nucleotide sequence: TGTGCCAGCAGTTTACTAGCGGGAGTAACCGGGGAGCTGTTTTTT.